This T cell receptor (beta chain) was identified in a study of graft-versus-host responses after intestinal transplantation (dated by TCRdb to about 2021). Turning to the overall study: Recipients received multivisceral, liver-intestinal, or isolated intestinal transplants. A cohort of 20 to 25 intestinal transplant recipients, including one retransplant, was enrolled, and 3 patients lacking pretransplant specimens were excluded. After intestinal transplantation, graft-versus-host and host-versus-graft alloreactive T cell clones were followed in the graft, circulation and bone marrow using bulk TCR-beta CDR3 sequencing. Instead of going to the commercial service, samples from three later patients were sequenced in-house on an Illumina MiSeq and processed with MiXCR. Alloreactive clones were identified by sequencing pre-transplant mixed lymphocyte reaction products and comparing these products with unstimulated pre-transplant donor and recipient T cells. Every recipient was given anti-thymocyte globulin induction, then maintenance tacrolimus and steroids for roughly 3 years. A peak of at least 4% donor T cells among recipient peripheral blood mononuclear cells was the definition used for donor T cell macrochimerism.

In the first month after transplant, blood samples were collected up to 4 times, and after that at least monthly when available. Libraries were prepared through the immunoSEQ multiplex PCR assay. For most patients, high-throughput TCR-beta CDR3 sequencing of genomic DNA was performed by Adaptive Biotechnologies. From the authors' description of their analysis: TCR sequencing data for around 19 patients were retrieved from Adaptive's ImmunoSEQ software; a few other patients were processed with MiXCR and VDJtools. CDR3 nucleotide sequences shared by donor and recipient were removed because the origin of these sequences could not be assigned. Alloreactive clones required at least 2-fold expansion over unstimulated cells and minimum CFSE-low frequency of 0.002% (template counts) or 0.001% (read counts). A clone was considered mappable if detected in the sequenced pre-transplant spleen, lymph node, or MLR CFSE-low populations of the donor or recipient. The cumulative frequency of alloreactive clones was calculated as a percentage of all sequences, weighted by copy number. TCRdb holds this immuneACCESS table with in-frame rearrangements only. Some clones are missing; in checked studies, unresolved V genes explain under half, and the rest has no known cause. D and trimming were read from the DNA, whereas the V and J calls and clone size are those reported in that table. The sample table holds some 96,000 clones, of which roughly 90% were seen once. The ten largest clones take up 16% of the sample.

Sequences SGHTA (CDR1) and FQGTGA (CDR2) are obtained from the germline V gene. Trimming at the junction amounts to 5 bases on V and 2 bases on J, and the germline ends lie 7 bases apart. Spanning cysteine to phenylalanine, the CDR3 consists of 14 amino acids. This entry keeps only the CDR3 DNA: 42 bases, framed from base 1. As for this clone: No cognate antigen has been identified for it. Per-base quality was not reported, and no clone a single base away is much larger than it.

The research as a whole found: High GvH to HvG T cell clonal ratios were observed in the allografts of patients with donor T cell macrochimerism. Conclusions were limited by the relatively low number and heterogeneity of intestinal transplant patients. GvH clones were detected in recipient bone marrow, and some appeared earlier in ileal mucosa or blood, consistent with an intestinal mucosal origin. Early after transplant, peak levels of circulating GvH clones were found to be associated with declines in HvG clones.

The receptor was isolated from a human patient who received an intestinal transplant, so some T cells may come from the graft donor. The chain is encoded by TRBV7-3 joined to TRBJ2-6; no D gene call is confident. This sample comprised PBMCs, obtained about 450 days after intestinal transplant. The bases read TGTGCCAGCAGCCCCCTAGCTGGGGCCAACGTCCTGACTTTC. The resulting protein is CASSPLAGANVLTF. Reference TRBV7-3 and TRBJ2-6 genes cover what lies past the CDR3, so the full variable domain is GAGVSQTPSNKVTEKGKYVELRCDPISGHTALYWYRQSLGQGPEFLIYFQGTGAADDSGLPNDRFFAVRPEGSVSTLKIQRTERGDSAVYLCASSPLAGANVLTFGAGSRLTVL.